Presented here are 29 T cell receptor beta chains from one specimen sequenced in a study of blood T cell repertoires in COVID-19. Produced via immunoSEQ multiplex PCR; TCRdb's table is partial and in-frame only. The profile shows fewer than 150,000 clones, about 86% of them singletons. The sequencing sample was made of peripheral blood. Source of these receptors: a woman between 45 and 60 years old with active or convalescent COVID-19.

The chain employs TRBV28 and TRBJ2-2, with a possible D match to TRBD2 (7 bases). The CDR3 runs 15 residues. Trimming left V 10 bases short and J 3 bases short, with 18 bases between. Germline CDR1 and CDR2: MDHEN and SYDVKM. DNA for the CDR3: TGTGCCACCTCGATCCAGGGGAGGGACACCGGGGAGCTGTTTTTT. This encodes CATSIQGRDTGELFF.

The chain combines TRBV12-1 with TRBJ2-1; whether TRBD1, the table's D call, matches the DNA was not checked. TRBV12-1 is a known pseudogene. There are 15 residues in the CDR3. CDR3 in DNA: TGTGCCAGCAGCTTCCGGGACAGGGCCAACAATGAGCAGTTCTTC. Amino acid sequence: CASSFRDRANNEQFF.

V usage is TRBV28 and J usage is TRBJ1-2; maybe TRBD1 (6 bases). This CDR3 is 18 amino acids long. The germline CDR1 and CDR2 sequences are MDHEN and SYDVKM. Trimming removed 5 bases from V and 1 base from J, with 23 bases in between. CDR3 region: CASSTGQSAAEFNYGYTF. As DNA, the CDR3 is TGTGCCAGCAGTACTGGACAGTCTGCAGCAGAGTTTAACTATGGCTACACCTTC.

The V call is TRBV9, the J call TRBJ2-5; D is perhaps TRBD2 (6 bases). The ends were cut back, 3 bases at V and 7 bases at J, with 19 bases in the middle. Germline-derived CDR1 and CDR2 are SGDLS and YYNGEE. This CDR3 has 15 amino acids. The DNA for the CDR3 is TGTGCCAGCAGCGCAAGGGACTTGCTTCGGGGGACCCAGTACTTC. Translated, it gives CASSARDLLRGTQYF.

The J gene is TRBJ1-6, the V gene TRBV7-3; D possibly corresponds to TRBD1 (5 bases). The CDR3 runs 13 residues. Germline CDR1 SGHTA, CDR2 FQGTGA. With 5 bases removed from V and 11 bases from J, the gap between germline ends came to 13 bases. CDR3 nucleotides: TGTGCCAGCAGCCCAGGCGGGGCGGCACCCCTCCACTTT. Its translation: CASSPGGAAPLHF.

This clone was picked up one time. V and J are TRBV19 and TRBJ2-7, with TRBD1 identical over 11 bases. The CDR3 totals 15 residues. Germline values: CDR1 LNHDA, CDR2 SQIVND (reference sequence). The V gene end was trimmed by 5 bases and the J gene end by 2 bases; junction bases not matched to a gene: 5. CDR3 protein: CASSVRDRGTYEQYF. The CDR3 DNA sequence: TGTGCCAGTAGTGTCCGGGACAGGGGGACCTACGAGCAGTACTTC.

The chain carries TRBV18 and TRBJ2-7; D is unclear. The CDR3 is made up of 14 amino acids. The germline V and J ends were trimmed by 0 bases and 5 bases, with 11 bases remaining between them. Per germline, CDR1 KGHSH and CDR2 LQKENI. The CDR3 coding sequence is TGTGCCAGCTCACCACCTTTAAAGCGTGACGAGCAGTACTTC. Encoded protein: CASSPPLKRDEQYF.

This chain connects TRBV12-3 or TRBV12-4 to TRBJ2-7; D is unresolved. Trimming pared 5 bases from V and 9 bases from J, leaving 14 bases between. The CDR3 is 12 residues long. In DNA form, the CDR3 reads TGTGCCAGCAGTGCCCAAAGATACTCGCAGTACTTC. Protein product: CASSAQRYSQYF.

The gene calls are TRBV15 and TRBJ2-5; 9 nucleotides agree with TRBD1. Germline CDR1 LNHNV, CDR2 YYDKDF (reference sequence). This CDR3 has 16 amino acids. Unmatched junction bases numbered 8, after V lost 2 bases and J lost 4 bases. Here the CDR3 reads CATSRPTSDRGETQYF. CDR3 nucleotides: TGTGCCACCAGCAGACCTACCTCGGACAGGGGAGAGACCCAGTACTTC.

This clone was observed a single time. The gene calls are TRBV5-1 and TRBJ2-1; 14 nucleotides align to TRBD2. This CDR3 region has 17 residues. From germline, CDR1 is SGHRS and CDR2 YFSETQ. Trimming cost V 0 bases and J 2 bases; bases outside gene matches: 1. CDR3 DNA sequence: TGCGCCAGCAGCTTGGGACTAGCGGGAGGGCCCTACAATGAGCAGTTCTTC. Translating it yields CASSLGLAGGPYNEQFF. Together with reference TRBV5-1 and TRBJ2-1, the CDR3 gives the full variable domain: KAGVTQTPRYLIKTRGQQVTLSCSPISGHRSVSWYQQTPGQGLQFLFEYFSETQRNKGNFPGRFSGRQFSNSRSEMNVSTLELGDSALYLCASSLGLAGGPYNEQFFGPGTRLTVL.

V gene TRBV7-2 combines with J gene TRBJ2-7; a weak D match, TRBD2 (6 bases). Per the germline V gene, CDR1 is SGHTA and CDR2 is FQGNSA. V was shortened by 2 bases and J by 5 bases, with 13 bases between the two germline ends. The CDR3 totals 14 residues. The DNA of the CDR3 is TGTGCCAGCAGCTTAACCCGGGAGCTCGACGAGCAGTACTTC. Encoded protein: CASSLTRELDEQYF. Full variable domain (rest looked up from reference TRBV7-2 and TRBJ2-7): GAGVSQSPSNKVTEKGKDVELRCDPISGHTALYWYRQSLGQGLEFLIYFQGNSAPDKSGLPSDRFSAERTGGSVSTLTIQRTQQEDSAVYLCASSLTRELDEQYFGPGTRLTVT.

The V and J genes are TRBV28 and TRBJ2-7; 7 nucleotides align to TRBD1. The CDR3 spans 13 residues. Trimming at V came to 3 bases and at J to 4 bases, leaving 3 bases not matched to a gene. The germline V gene encodes CDR1 MDHEN and CDR2 SYDVKM. CDR3 nucleotide sequence: TGTGCCAGCAGTTTCGACAGGGCATACGAGCAGTACTTC. It is translated as CASSFDRAYEQYF.

This clone was observed a handful of times. CDR3 nucleotide sequence: TGTGCCAGCAGCTTAGTCTACGCGGCCCAAGAGACCCAGTACTTC. It yields the protein CASSLVYAAQETQYF. The chain is built from TRBV7-2 and TRBJ2-5; D gene ambiguous. This CDR3 has 15 amino acids. The germline V gene encodes CDR1 SGHTA and CDR2 FQGNSA. V was pared by 1 base and J by 1 base, with 10 bases between.

The chain joins TRBV5-6 to TRBJ2-2, with TRBD2 identical over 8 bases. J gave up 8 bases and V 5 bases, and 8 bases lay outside the gene matches. This CDR3 has 14 residues. Per the germline V gene, CDR1 is SGHDT and CDR2 is YYEEEE. The CDR3 coding sequence is TGTGCCAGCAGAACAATAGCGGGATTGGGGGAGCTGTTTTTT. Its translation: CASRTIAGLGELFF. The full variable domain, rest sourced from reference TRBV5-6 and TRBJ2-2, is DAGVTQSPTHLIKTRGQQVTLRCSPKSGHDTVSWYQQALGQGPQFIFQYYEEEERQRGNFPDRFSGHQFPNYSSELNVNALLLGDSALYLCASRTIAGLGELFFGEGSRLTVL.

This clone was counted a single time. The J gene is TRBJ1-3, the V gene TRBV5-6; D gene unclear. The CDR3 contains 14 residues. The V end was cut by 3 bases, the J end by 0 bases, with 7 bases between. The germline V gene encodes CDR1 SGHDT and CDR2 YYEEEE. The CDR3 DNA reads TGTGCCAGCAGCTCACCGGTCTCTGGAAACACCATATATTTT. Protein product: CASSSPVSGNTIYF.

The chain uses TRBV19 and TRBJ2-1; TRBD2 matches 9 bases. Germline V lookup: CDR1 LNHDA, CDR2 SQIVND (reference sequence). J was trimmed by 7 bases and V by 7 bases; bases with no gene match: 17. There are 17 residues in the CDR3. CDR3 DNA sequence: TGTGCCAGTACTCGCTCGAGGGGGCGGGAGGGCCGTAATGAGCAGTTCTTC. It codes for CASTRSRGREGRNEQFF. Filled out from reference TRBV19 and TRBJ2-1, the complete variable domain reads DGGITQSPKYLFRKEGQNVTLSCEQNLNHDAMYWYRQDPGQGLRLIYYSQIVNDFQKGDIAEGYSVSREKKESFPLTVTSAQKNPTAFYLCASTRSRGREGRNEQFFGPGTRLTVL.

This chain uses TRBV7-2 with TRBJ2-2; D is possibly TRBD2 (6 bases). The CDR3 contains 14 residues. The ends were cut back, 2 bases at V and 4 bases at J, with 8 bases in the middle. The germline V gene has CDR1 SGHTA and CDR2 FQGNSA. In nucleotides, the CDR3 is TGTGCCAGCAGCTTATACGGGGGCACCGGGGAGCTGTTTTTT. Its translation: CASSLYGGTGELFF.

The V and J genes are TRBV7-2 and TRBJ1-5; D gene uncertain. There are 12 residues in the CDR3. Germline CDR1 reads SGHTA; CDR2 reads FQGNSA. Trimming removed 2 bases at V and 6 bases at J, with 5 bases between. CDR3 sequence: CASSLLAQPQHF. The DNA for the CDR3 is TGTGCCAGCAGCTTATTGGCTCAGCCCCAGCATTTT.

This clone was seen just once. The V and J genes are TRBV7-8 and TRBJ2-7; D remains ambiguous. V dropped 5 bases and J dropped 6 bases, with 11 bases sitting between them. The CDR3 has 12 amino acids. CDR1 is SGHVS, CDR2 FQNEAQ, per germline. The CDR3 is CASSLSGAEQYF. CDR3 bases: TGTGCCAGCAGCCTCTCAGGCGCCGAGCAGTACTTC.

The chain combines TRBV19 with TRBJ2-2; TRBD2 aligns across 9 bases. With V trimmed by 5 bases and J by 2 bases, 9 bases remained unmatched. The CDR3 consists of 17 residues. Germline CDR1 LNHDA, CDR2 SQIVND (reference sequence). The CDR3 region has the DNA TGTGCCAGTAGTCGATGGAGACTAGCGGACAACACCGGGGAGCTGTTTTTT. Protein sequence: CASSRWRLADNTGELFF.

Notes on this clone: Germline and junction disagree at one end, which may indicate a read error. This rearrangement joins TRBV7-7 to TRBJ2-1; D is unclear. Germline lookup yields CDR1 SSHAT and CDR2 FNYEAQ (reference sequence). This CDR3 contains 13 residues. The CDR3 loop is CASSLLETGEQFF. The CDR3, as DNA: TGTGCTAGCAGCTTGTTGGAGACTGGTGAGCAGTTCTTC.

The rearrangement links TRBV5-1 to TRBJ2-7, with TRBD2 identical over 12 bases. Germline values: CDR1 SGHRS, CDR2 YFSETQ. CDR3 length: 16 amino acids. J lost 5 bases, V lost 4 bases, and 10 bases had no gene match. CDR3 DNA sequence: TGCGCCAGCAGCATCAGACTAGCGGGAGTTGAAAACGAGCAGTACTTC. Translating gives CASSIRLAGVENEQYF.

V is TRBV27 and J is TRBJ2-5; D gene uncertain. The CDR3 is made up of 11 amino acids. V lost 3 bases and J 5 bases, leaving 4 bases between the germline ends. Per germline, CDR1 MNHEY and CDR2 SMNVEV (reference sequence). The CDR3 here is CASSFRETQYF. The CDR3 bases are TGTGCCAGCAGTTTTCGGGAGACCCAGTACTTC.

The gene calls are TRBV2 and TRBJ2-7, with 9 positions matching TRBD1. The germline CDR1 and CDR2 sequences are SNHLY and FYNNEI. The CDR3 has 17 residues. After removal of 5 bases from V and 6 bases from J, the junction contained 17 bases not matched to a gene. The CDR3 is CASSYSELGTGSREQYF. CDR3 nucleotides: TGTGCCAGCAGTTATTCAGAACTTGGGACAGGGAGTCGCGAGCAGTACTTC. Filled out from reference TRBV2 and TRBJ2-7, the complete variable domain reads EPEVTQTPSHQVTQMGQEVILRCVPISNHLYFYWYRQILGQKVEFLVSFYNNEISEKSEIFDDQFSVERPDGSNFTLKIRSTKLEDSAMYFCASSYSELGTGSREQYFGPGTRLTVT.

This clone was detected only once. The chain recombines TRBV6-5 with TRBJ2-2; TRBD2 is a possible D gene (5 bases). CDR3 length: 15 residues. Looked up from germline, CDR1 is MNHEY and CDR2 is SVGAGI. The germline V and J ends were trimmed by 0 bases and 6 bases, with 11 bases remaining between them. Written as DNA, the CDR3 is TGTGCCAGCAGTTACTCCAATACCGGGGCCGGGGAGCTGTTTTTT. Translation: CASSYSNTGAGELFF.

V usage is TRBV18 and J usage is TRBJ2-7, with a tentative D call TRBD1 (5 bases). The length of the CDR3 is 14 residues. Germline V gives CDR1 KGHSH, CDR2 LQKENI. V was pared by 3 bases and J by 0 bases, with 9 bases between. Here the CDR3 reads CASSPQGFSYEQYF. For the CDR3, the DNA is TGTGCCAGCTCACCTCAGGGATTCTCCTACGAGCAGTACTTC.

The rearrangement joins TRBV18 to TRBJ2-1; the D gene is possibly TRBD1 (5 bases). Deletions cut 2 bases from V and 0 bases from J, with 14 bases between. This CDR3 has 17 amino acids. Germline assignment: CDR1 KGHSH and CDR2 LQKENI. The CDR3 sequence is CASSPSFRVSSYNEQFF. CDR3 sequence (DNA): TGTGCCAGCTCACCATCCTTCAGGGTGAGCTCCTACAATGAGCAGTTCTTC.

CDR3 amino acids: CASSLNSGSGDEQFF. CDR3 in DNA: TGTGCCAGCAGCTTAAATAGCGGGAGTGGAGATGAGCAGTTCTTC. J is TRBJ2-1 and V is TRBV7-3, with 9 bases fitting TRBD2. Germline V gives CDR1 SGHTA, CDR2 FQGTGA. The ends lost 1 base at V and 8 bases at J; junction bases unmatched: 6. This CDR3 region has 15 residues. The full variable domain, its missing parts supplied by reference TRBV7-3 and TRBJ2-1, is GAGVSQTPSNKVTEKGKYVELRCDPISGHTALYWYRQSLGQGPEFLIYFQGTGAADDSGLPNDRFFAVRPEGSVSTLKIQRTERGDSAVYLCASSLNSGSGDEQFFGPGTRLTVL.

The rearrangement joins TRBV20-1 to TRBJ2-3; 12 nucleotides align to TRBD2. CDR1 DFQATT and CDR2 SNEGSKA come from the germline V gene (reference sequence). V shed 3 bases, J shed 3 bases, and the junction held 4 bases outside the gene matches. This CDR3 comprises 15 residues. CDR3 nucleotide sequence: TGCAGTGCTAGTCCGCTAGCGGGAGGGACAGATACGCAGTATTTT. Its protein product is CSASPLAGGTDTQYF.